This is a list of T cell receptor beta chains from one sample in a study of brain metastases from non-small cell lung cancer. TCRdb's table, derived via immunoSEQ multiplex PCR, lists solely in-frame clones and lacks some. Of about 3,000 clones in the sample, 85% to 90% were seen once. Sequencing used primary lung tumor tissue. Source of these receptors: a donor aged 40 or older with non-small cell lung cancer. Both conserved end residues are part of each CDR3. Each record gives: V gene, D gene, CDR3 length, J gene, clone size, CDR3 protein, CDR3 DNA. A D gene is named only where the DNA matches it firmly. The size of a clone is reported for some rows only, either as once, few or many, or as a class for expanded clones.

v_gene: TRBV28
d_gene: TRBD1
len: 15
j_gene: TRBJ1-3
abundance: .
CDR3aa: CASSTFLEGADTIYF
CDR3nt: TGTGCCAGCAGTACTTTCCTGGAGGGGGCGGACACCATATATTTT

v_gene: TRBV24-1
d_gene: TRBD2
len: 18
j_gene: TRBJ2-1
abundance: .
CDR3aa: CATSDLPGTSGGLTEQFF
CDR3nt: TGTGCCACCAGTGATCTACCCGGGACTAGCGGGGGCCTTACTGAGCAGTTCTTC

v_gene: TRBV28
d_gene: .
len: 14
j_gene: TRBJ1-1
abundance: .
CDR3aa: CASSLTRGNTEAFF
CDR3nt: TGTGCCAGCAGTTTAACACGAGGGAACACTGAAGCTTTCTTT

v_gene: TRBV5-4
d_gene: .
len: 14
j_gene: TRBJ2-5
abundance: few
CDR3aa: CASRSGQNQETQYF
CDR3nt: TGTGCCAGCAGATCCGGACAGAACCAAGAGACCCAGTACTTC

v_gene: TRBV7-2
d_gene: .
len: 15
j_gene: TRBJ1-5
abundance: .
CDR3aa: CASSLDGGFGQPQHF
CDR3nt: TGTGCCAGCAGCCTCGACGGGGGATTTGGACAGCCCCAGCATTTT

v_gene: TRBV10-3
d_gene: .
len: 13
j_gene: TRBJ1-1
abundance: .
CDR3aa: CATKLDRNTEAFF
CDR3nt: TGTGCCACCAAACTGGACAGGAACACTGAAGCTTTCTTT

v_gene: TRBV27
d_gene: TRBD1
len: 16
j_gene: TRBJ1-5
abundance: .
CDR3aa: CASSSTGQGRGQPQHF
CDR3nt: TGTGCCAGCAGTTCAACAGGACAGGGAAGGGGTCAGCCCCAGCATTTT

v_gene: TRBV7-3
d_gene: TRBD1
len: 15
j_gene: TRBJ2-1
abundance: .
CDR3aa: CASSPTGQGANEQFF
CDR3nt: TGTGCCAGCAGCCCCACCGGACAGGGGGCAAATGAGCAGTTCTTC

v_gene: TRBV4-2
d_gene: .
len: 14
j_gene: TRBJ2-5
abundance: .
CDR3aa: CASSAWIHQETQYF
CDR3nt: TGTGCCAGCAGCGCCTGGATACATCAAGAGACCCAGTACTTC

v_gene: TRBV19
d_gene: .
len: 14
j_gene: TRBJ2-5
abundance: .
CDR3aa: CASSIGGPRETQYF
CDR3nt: TGTGCCAGTAGTATAGGGGGCCCCCGGGAGACCCAGTACTTC

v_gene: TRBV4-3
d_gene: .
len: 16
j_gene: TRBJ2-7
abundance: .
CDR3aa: CASSQGSRGVDYEQYF
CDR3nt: TGCGCCAGCAGCCAAGGGAGTAGGGGGGTGGACTACGAGCAGTACTTC

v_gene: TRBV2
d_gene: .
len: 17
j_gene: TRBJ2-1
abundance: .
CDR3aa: CASNGASGASSYNEQFF
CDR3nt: TGTGCCAGCAATGGGGCCTCAGGGGCCAGCTCCTACAATGAGCAGTTCTTC

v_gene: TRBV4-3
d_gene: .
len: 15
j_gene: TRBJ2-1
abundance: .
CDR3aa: CASSQGGTALEEQFF
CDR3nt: TGCGCCAGCAGCCAAGGGGGAACGGCCCTCGAGGAGCAGTTCTTC

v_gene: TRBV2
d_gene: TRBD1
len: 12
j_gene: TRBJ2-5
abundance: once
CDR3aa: CASGQGLETQYF
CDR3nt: TGTGCCAGCGGACAGGGGCTGGAGACCCAGTACTTC

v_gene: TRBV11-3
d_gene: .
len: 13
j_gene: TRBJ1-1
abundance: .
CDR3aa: CASSLTLDTEAFF
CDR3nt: TGTGCCAGCAGCTTAACCTTGGACACTGAAGCTTTCTTT

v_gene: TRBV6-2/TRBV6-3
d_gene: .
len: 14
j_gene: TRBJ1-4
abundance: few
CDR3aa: CASSRDARTEKLFF
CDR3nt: TGTGCCAGCAGTCGGGACGCCCGGACTGAAAAACTGTTTTTT

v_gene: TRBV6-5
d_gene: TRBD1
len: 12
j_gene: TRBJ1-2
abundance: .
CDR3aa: CVAHPTGEDYTF
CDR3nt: TGTGTCGCCCACCCGACAGGGGAGGACTACACCTTC

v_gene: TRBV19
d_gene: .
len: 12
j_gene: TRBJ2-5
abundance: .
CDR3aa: CASSINGETQYF
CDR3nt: TGTGCCAGTAGTATTAATGGGGAGACCCAGTACTTC

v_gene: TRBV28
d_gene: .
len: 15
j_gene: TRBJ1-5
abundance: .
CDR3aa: CASSLRAGWNQPQHF
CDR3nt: TGTGCCAGCAGTTTACGGGCAGGGTGGAATCAGCCCCAGCATTTT

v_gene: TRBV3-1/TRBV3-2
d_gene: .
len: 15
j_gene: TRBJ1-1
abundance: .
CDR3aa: CASSQIRVGNTEAFF
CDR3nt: TGTGCCAGCAGCCAAATCCGGGTAGGGAACACTGAAGCTTTCTTT

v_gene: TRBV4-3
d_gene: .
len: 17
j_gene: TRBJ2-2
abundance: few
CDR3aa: CASSQGLGQLYTGELFF
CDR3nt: TGCGCCAGCAGCCAAGGTCTAGGACAGCTTTACACCGGGGAGCTGTTTTTT

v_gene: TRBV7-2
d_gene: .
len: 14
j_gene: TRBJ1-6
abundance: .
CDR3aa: CASSLRGNNSPLHF
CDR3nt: TGTGCCAGCAGCTTAAGAGGGAACAATTCACCCCTCCACTTT

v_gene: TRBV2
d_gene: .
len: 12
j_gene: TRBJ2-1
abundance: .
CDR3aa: CASSSLRGKQFF
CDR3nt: TGTGCCAGCAGTTCACTGAGGGGTAAGCAGTTCTTC

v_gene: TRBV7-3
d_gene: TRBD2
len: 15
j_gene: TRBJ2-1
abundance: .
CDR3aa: CASSLILAGVNEQFF
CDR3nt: TGTGCCAGCAGCTTAATACTAGCGGGAGTCAATGAGCAGTTCTTC

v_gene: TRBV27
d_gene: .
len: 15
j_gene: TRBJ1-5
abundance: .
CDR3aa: CASSLEGYSNQPQHF
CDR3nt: TGTGCCAGCAGTTTAGAGGGATATAGCAATCAGCCCCAGCATTTT

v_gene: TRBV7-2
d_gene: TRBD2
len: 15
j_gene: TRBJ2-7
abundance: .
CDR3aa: CASSLLSSGSYEQYF
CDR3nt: TGTGCCAGCAGCCTCCTCTCTAGCGGGAGTTACGAGCAGTACTTC

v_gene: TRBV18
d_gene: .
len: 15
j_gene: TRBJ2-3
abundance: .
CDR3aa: CASSPGGGYTDTQYF
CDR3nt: TGTGCCAGCTCACCCGGTGGGGGCTACACAGATACGCAGTATTTT

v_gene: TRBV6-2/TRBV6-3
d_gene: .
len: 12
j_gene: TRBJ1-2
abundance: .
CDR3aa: CASSYANYGYTF
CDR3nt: TGTGCCAGCAGTTACGCGAACTATGGCTACACCTTC

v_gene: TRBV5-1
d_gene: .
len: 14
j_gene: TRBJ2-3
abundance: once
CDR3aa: CASSFGGGTDTQYF
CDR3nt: TGCGCCAGCAGCTTTGGGGGAGGAACAGATACGCAGTATTTT

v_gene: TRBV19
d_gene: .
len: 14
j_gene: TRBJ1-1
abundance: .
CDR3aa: CASSIGRVEAGAFF
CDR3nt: TGTGCCAGTAGTATAGGAAGGGTGGAAGCAGGAGCTTTCTTT

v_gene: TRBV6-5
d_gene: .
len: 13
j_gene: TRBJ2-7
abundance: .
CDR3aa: CAAKKAGSLGQYF
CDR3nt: TGTGCCGCCAAGAAGGCAGGGTCGTTGGGGCAGTACTTC

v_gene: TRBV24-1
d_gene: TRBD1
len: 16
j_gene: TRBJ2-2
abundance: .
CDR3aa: CATSDGGQPNTGELFF
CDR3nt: TGTGCCACCAGTGATGGGGGACAGCCGAACACCGGGGAGCTGTTTTTT

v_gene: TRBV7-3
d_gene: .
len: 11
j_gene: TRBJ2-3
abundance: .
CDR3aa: CASSAGGTQYF
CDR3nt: TGTGCCAGCAGCGCCGGGGGTACGCAGTATTTT

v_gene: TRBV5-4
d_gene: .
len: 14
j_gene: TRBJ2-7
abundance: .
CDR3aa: CASSPLGGGGEQYF
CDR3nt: TGTGCCAGCAGCCCATTGGGGGGGGGCGGCGAGCAGTACTTC

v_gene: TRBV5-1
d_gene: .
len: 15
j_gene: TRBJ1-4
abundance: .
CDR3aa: CASSESGALDEKLFF
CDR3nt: TGCGCCAGCAGCGAAAGTGGGGCCTTGGATGAAAAACTGTTTTTT

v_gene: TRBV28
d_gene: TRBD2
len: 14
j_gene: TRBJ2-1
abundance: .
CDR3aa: CASTGRALYNEQFF
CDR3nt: TGTGCCAGCACCGGGAGGGCCCTATACAATGAGCAGTTCTTC

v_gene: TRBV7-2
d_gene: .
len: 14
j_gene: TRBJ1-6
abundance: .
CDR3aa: CATRTGPYNSPLHF
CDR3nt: TGTGCCACCCGCACGGGACCGTATAATTCACCCCTCCACTTT

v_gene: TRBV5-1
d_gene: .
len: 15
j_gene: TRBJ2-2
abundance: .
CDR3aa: CASSLTGVFTGELFF
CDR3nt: TGCGCCAGCAGTCTAACGGGAGTGTTTACCGGGGAGCTGTTTTTT

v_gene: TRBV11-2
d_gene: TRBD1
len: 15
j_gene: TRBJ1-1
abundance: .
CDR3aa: CASSPMTGWNTEAFF
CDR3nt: TGTGCCAGCAGCCCGATGACAGGGTGGAACACTGAAGCTTTCTTT

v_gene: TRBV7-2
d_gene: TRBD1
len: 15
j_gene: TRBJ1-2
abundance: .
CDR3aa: CASSPTGGQGDGYIF
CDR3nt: TGTGCCAGCAGCCCAACGGGGGGACAGGGGGACGGCTACATCTTC

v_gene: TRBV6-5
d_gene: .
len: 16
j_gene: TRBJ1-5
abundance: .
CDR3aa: CASSSTPDGSYQPQHF
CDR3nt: TGTGCCAGCAGTTCTACTCCGGACGGGTCCTATCAGCCCCAGCATTTT

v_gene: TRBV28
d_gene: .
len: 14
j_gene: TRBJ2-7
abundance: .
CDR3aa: CATGGGRAVHEQYF
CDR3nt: TGTGCCACAGGGGGAGGGAGGGCCGTCCACGAGCAGTACTTC

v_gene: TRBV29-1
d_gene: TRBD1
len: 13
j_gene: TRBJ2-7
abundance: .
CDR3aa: CSVVAGTGHEQYF
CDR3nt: TGCAGCGTAGTAGCTGGGACAGGACACGAGCAGTACTTC

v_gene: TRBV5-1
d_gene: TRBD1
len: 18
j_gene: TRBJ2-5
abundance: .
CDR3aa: CASSWPPGQGTRQETQYF
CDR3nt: TGCGCCAGCAGCTGGCCTCCAGGACAGGGAACGAGACAAGAGACCCAGTACTTC

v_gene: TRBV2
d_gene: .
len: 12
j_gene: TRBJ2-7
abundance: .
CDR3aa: CASSRTLSKQYF
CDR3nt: TGTGCCAGCAGTCGGACCCTTTCAAAGCAGTACTTC

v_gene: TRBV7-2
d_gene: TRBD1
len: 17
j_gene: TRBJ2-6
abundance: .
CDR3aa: CASSGRTGQTGANVLTF
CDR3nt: TGTGCCAGCAGCGGCCGGACAGGGCAGACTGGGGCCAACGTCCTGACTTTC

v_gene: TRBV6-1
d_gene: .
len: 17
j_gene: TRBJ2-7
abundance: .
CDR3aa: CASSDQRGTSAAYEQYF
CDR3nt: TGTGCCAGCAGTGACCAAAGGGGGACCTCGGCGGCCTACGAGCAGTACTTC

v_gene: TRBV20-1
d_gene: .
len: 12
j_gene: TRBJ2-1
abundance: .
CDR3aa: CSATEMGIEQFF
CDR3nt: TGCAGTGCTACTGAGATGGGGATTGAGCAGTTCTTC

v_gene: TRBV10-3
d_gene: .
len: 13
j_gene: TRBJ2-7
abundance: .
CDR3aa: CAISDPDPYEQYF
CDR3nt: TGTGCCATCAGTGACCCGGACCCCTACGAGCAGTACTTC

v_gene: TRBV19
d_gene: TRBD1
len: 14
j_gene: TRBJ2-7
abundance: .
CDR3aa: CASSTRDSRGEQYF
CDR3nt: TGTGCCAGTAGTACTCGGGACAGTAGAGGAGAGCAGTACTTC

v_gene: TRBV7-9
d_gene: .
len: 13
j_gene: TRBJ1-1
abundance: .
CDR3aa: CASSLDSNTEAFF
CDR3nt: TGTGCCAGCAGCTTAGACTCGAACACTGAAGCTTTCTTT

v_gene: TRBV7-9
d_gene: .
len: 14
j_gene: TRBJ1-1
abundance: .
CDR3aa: CASSFSREGTEAFF
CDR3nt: TGTGCCAGCAGCTTTTCCAGGGAAGGCACTGAAGCTTTCTTT

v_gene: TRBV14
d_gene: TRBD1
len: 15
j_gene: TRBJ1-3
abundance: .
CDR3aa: CASSRDRGIRNTIYF
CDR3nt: TGTGCCAGCAGCCGAGACAGGGGGATTCGAAACACCATATATTTT

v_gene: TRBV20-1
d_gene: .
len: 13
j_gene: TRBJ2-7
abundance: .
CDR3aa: CSASSQAGYEQYF
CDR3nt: TGCAGTGCTAGTAGCCAGGCAGGGTACGAGCAGTACTTC

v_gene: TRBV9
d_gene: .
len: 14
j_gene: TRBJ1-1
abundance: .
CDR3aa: CASSPQVMNTEAFF
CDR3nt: TGTGCCAGCAGCCCACAGGTCATGAACACTGAAGCTTTCTTT

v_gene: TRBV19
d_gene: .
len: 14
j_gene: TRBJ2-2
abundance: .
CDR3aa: CASTREENTGELFF
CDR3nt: TGTGCCAGTACGAGGGAGGAAAACACCGGGGAGCTGTTTTTT

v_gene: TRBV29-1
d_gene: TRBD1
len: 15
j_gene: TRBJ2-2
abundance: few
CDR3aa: CSVDSITGGTGELFF
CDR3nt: TGCAGCGTTGATTCCATAACAGGGGGCACCGGGGAGCTGTTTTTT

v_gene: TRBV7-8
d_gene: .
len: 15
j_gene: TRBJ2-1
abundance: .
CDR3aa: CASSPGHSSYNEQFF
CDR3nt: TGTGCCAGCAGCCCGGGACACTCCTCCTACAATGAGCAGTTCTTC

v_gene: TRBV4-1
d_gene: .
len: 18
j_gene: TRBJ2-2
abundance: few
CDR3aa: CASSQEVGWEVRTGELFF
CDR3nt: TGCGCCAGCAGCCAGGAGGTTGGATGGGAAGTCAGGACCGGGGAGCTGTTTTTT

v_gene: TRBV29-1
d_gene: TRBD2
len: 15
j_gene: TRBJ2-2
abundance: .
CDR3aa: CSVEETSGSGGELFF
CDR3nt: TGCAGCGTTGAGGAGACTAGCGGGAGTGGCGGGGAGCTGTTTTTT